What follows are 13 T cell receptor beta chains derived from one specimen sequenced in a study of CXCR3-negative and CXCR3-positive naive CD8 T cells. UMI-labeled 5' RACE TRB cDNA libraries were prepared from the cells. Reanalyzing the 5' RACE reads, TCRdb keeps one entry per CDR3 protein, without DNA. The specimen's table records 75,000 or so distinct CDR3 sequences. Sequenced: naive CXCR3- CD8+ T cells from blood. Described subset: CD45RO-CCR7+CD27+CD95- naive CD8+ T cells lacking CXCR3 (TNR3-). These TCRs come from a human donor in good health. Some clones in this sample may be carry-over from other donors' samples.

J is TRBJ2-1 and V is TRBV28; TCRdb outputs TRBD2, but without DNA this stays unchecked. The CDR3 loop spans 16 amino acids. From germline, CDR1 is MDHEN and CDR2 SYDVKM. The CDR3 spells CASSTLERGSWNEQFF.

The CDR3 loop is CASSEGDSGVIKNIQYF. The chain is built from TRBV9 and TRBJ2-4; TCRdb designates TRBD2, a call that cannot be tested without DNA. CDR3 length: 17 amino acids. CDR1 SGDLS and CDR2 YYNGEE come from the germline V gene.

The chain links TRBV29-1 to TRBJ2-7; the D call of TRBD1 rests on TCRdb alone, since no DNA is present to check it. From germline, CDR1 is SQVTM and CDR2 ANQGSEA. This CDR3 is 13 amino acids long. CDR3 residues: CSVAGQREHEQYF.

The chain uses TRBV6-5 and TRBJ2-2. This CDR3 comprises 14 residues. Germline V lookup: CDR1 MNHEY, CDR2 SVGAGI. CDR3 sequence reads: CASLSYGSAGELFF.

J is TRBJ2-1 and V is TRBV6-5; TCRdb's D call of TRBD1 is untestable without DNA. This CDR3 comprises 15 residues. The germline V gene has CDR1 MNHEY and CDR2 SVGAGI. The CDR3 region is CASSRAGAEGNEQFF.

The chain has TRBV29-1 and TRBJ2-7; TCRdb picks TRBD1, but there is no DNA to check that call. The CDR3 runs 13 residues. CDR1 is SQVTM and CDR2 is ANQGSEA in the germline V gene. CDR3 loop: CSVAPTGFYEQYF.

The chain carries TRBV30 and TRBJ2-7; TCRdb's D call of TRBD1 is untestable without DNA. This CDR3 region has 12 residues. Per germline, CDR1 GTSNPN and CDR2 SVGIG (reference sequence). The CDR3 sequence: CAWSVLGREQYF.

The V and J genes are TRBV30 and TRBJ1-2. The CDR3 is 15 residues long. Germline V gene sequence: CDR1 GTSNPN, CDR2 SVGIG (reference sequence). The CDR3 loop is CAWSVLQGLNYGYTF. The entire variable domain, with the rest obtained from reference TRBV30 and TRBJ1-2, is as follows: SQTIHQWPATLVQPVGSPLSLECTVEGTSNPNLYWYRQAAGRGLQLLFYSVGIGQISSEVPQNLSASRPQDRQFILSSKKLLLSDSGFYLCAWSVLQGLNYGYTFGSGTRLTVV.

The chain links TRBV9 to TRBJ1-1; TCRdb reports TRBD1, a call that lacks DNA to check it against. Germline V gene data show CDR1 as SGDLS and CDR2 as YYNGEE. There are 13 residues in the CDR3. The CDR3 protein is CASSVGGDTEAFF.

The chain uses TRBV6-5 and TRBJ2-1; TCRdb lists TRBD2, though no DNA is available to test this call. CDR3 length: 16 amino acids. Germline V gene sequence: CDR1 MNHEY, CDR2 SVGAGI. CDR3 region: CASSFDAASGGGEQFF.

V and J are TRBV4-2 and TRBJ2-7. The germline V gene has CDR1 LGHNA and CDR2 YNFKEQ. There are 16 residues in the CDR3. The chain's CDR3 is CASSQDGSGGSYEQYF.

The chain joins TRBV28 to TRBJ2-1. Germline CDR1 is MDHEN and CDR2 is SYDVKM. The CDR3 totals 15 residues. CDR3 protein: CASSLWAAQNNEQFF.

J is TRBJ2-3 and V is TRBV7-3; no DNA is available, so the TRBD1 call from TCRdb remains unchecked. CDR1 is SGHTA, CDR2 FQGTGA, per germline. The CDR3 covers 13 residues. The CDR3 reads CASGGGPTDTQYF. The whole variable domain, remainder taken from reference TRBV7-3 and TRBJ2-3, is GAGVSQTPSNKVTEKGKYVELRCDPISGHTALYWYRQSLGQGPEFLIYFQGTGAADDSGLPNDRFFAVRPEGSVSTLKIQRTERGDSAVYLCASGGGPTDTQYFGPGTRLTVL.